The 13 T cell receptor beta chains reported below all come from one sample, sequenced in a study of PD-1 blockade in mismatch repair-deficient tumors. Libraries were prepared by immunoSEQ multiplex PCR; TCRdb keeps only in-frame clonotypes and omits some of them. The profile shows some 66,000 clones, about nine tenths of them singletons. Specimen: peripheral blood, collected 52 weeks after starting pembrolizumab. The source of these receptors is an adult with mismatch repair-deficient cancer.

The rearrangement uses TRBV5-4 and TRBJ2-7, with unresolved D. The CDR3 length is 14 residues. Germline V gene lookup returns CDR1 SGHNT and CDR2 YYREEE (reference sequence). V lost 4 bases, J lost 0 bases, and 11 bases lay in between. The CDR3 region has the DNA TGTGCCAGCAGCCCTGGGGTGGGCTCCTACGAGCAGTACTTC. This sequence encodes CASSPGVGSYEQYF. Using reference TRBV5-4 and TRBJ2-7 for the parts outside the CDR3, the full variable domain is ETGVTQSPTHLIKTRGQQVTLRCSSQSGHNTVSWYQQALGQGPQFIFQYYREEENGRGNFPPRFSGLQFPNYSSELNVNALELDDSALYLCASSPGVGSYEQYFGPGTRLTVT.

The V call is TRBV4-1, the J call TRBJ2-3; D ambiguous. In germline, CDR1 is MGHRA, CDR2 YSYEKL. This CDR3 has 14 residues. Deletions cut 7 bases from V and 2 bases from J, with 13 bases between. The CDR3 loop is CASTLLPDTDTQYF. In DNA form, the CDR3 reads TGCGCCAGCACCCTCCTGCCAGACACAGATACGCAGTATTTT.

The rearrangement joins TRBV12-2 to TRBJ2-5; the tabulated D call, TRBD2, remains unverified against the DNA. TRBV12-2 is shown as a pseudogene. The CDR3 loop spans 16 amino acids. CDR3 sequence (DNA): TGTGCAAGTCCCTCCGGGACTAGCGGGAGGCAAGAGACCCAGTACTTC. Translated, it gives CASPSGTSGRQETQYF.

The chain carries TRBV5-6 and TRBJ2-2; D call uncertain. The CDR3 is made up of 12 amino acids. V lost 0 bases, J lost 8 bases, and 5 bases lay in between. CDR1 SGHDT and CDR2 YYEEEE come from the germline V gene. This CDR3 is CASSLVVGELFF. CDR3 bases: TGTGCCAGCAGCTTGGTAGTTGGGGAGCTGTTTTTT.

This sequence joins TRBV4-3 and TRBJ2-7, with 8 nucleotides matching TRBD1. The trim removed 1 base at V and 3 bases at J, leaving 5 bases unmatched. CDR3 length: 15 amino acids. Germline V lookup: CDR1 LGHNA, CDR2 YSLEER. The CDR3 DNA reads TGCGCCAGCAGCCAAGCAGGGGGCCCGATCTACGAGCAGTACTTC. This gives the protein CASSQAGGPIYEQYF.

The chain carries TRBV4-1 and TRBJ1-3; a possible D gene is TRBD1 (5 bases). V lost 3 bases and J lost 0, with 9 bases in between. The germline V gene encodes CDR1 MGHRA and CDR2 YSYEKL. The CDR3 has 15 residues. In nucleotides, the CDR3 is TGCGCCAGCAGCCACAGGGTCCTCTCTGGAAACACCATATATTTT. Protein sequence: CASSHRVLSGNTIYF.

The V and J genes are TRBV19 and TRBJ2-3; D is undetermined. This CDR3 has 12 amino acids. The V end was cut by 5 bases, the J end by 3 bases, with 6 bases between. Germline V gives CDR1 LNHDA, CDR2 SQIVND (reference sequence). As DNA, the CDR3 is TGTGCCAGTAGTCGGGCGACAGATACGCAGTATTTT. Translation gives CASSRATDTQYF.

The chain recombines TRBV7-9 with TRBJ2-7; D is unresolved. CDR1 is SEHNR, CDR2 FQNEAQ, per germline (reference sequence). Trimming took 5 bases from V and 2 from J, leaving 10 bases between them. This CDR3 has 13 residues. The CDR3 region is CASSLNQPYEQYF. The CDR3 DNA sequence: TGTGCCAGCAGCCTCAATCAGCCCTACGAGCAGTACTTC.

This chain connects TRBV11-3 to TRBJ2-7; 9 positions agree with TRBD1. The CDR3 runs 14 residues. V lost 3 bases, J lost 4 bases, and 4 bases stayed unmatched. Looked up from germline, CDR1 is SGHNT and CDR2 is YENEEA. CDR3 coding DNA: TGTGCCAGCAGCTTGGGACAGGGTATGTACGAGCAGTACTTC. It codes for CASSLGQGMYEQYF.

This clone has only one observation. The chain recombines TRBV5-1 with TRBJ2-1; D perhaps matches TRBD2 (6 bases). The CDR3 has 17 residues. The V end was cut by 2 bases, the J end by 7 bases, with 22 bases between. Germline CDR1 SGHRS, CDR2 YFSETQ. Here the CDR3 reads CASSFTMRGFDGNEQFF. Here the CDR3 DNA reads TGCGCCAGCAGCTTTACAATGCGGGGTTTTGACGGTAATGAGCAGTTCTTC.

This clone showed up just a few times. The gene calls are TRBV11-2 and TRBJ2-7, with unresolved D. Germline V lookup: CDR1 SGHAT, CDR2 FQNNGV. The CDR3 is 11 amino acids. Trimming left V 6 bases short and J 3 bases short, with 6 bases between. CDR3 region: CASSSDYEQYF. The CDR3 DNA is TGTGCCAGCAGTTCTGACTACGAGCAGTACTTC. The full variable domain, completed using reference TRBV11-2 and TRBJ2-7, is EAGVAQSPRYKIIEKRQSVAFWCNPISGHATLYWYQQILGQGPKLLIQFQNNGVVDDSQLPKDRFSAERLKGVDSTLKIQPAKLEDSAVYLCASSSDYEQYFGPGTRLTVT.

This chain links TRBV4-3 with TRBJ2-3, with D unclear. The V gene lost 4 bases and the J gene lost 5 bases, with 10 bases spanning the gap. The CDR3 runs 13 residues. CDR1 and CDR2 (germline): LGHNA, YSLEER. This CDR3 is CASSRSEVDTQYF. CDR3 nucleotides: TGCGCCAGCAGCCGGTCGGAAGTAGATACGCAGTATTTT.

The genes are TRBV4-3 and TRBJ2-1; D is ambiguous. The germline CDR1 and CDR2 sequences are LGHNA and YSLEER. The CDR3 contains 13 residues. Trimming cost V 3 bases and J 8 bases, with 11 bases left between them. The CDR3 is CASSHFSWDEQFF. In DNA, the CDR3 is TGCGCCAGCAGCCATTTTTCTTGGGATGAGCAGTTCTTC.